This T cell receptor (beta chain) was recovered during a study of control samples from healthy donors and cancer patients. Using immunoSEQ multiplex PCR, the repertoire was profiled, and TCRdb retains in-frame clones only, with some absent. The sample holds 170,000 or so clones, just under 95% seen once. The TCR was taken from a woman aged 35 to 49 in good health. The sequenced sample consisted of blood.

The CDR3 coding sequence is TGTGCCAGCAGCCCGCAGGGAGGGAATAATTCACCCCTCCACTTT. It is translated as CASSPQGGNNSPLHF. The chain links TRBV7-3 to TRBJ1-6; the D gene is possibly TRBD1 (5 bases). V was cut by 5 bases and J by 5 bases, with 13 bases left in between. The CDR3 is made up of 15 amino acids. Germline V gene lookup returns CDR1 SGHTA and CDR2 FQGTGA.